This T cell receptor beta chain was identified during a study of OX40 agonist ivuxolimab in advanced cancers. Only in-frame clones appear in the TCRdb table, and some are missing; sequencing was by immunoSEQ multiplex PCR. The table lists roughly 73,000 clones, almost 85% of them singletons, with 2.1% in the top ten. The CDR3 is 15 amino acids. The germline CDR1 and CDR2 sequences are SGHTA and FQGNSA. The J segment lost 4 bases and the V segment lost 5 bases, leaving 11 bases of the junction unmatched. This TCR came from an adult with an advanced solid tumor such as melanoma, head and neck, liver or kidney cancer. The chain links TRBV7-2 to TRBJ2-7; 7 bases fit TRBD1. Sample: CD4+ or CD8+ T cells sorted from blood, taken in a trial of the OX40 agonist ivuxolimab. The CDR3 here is CASSPRVGGAYEQYF. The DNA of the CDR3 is TGTGCCAGCAGCCCTCGGGTAGGGGGCGCGTACGAGCAGTACTTC.